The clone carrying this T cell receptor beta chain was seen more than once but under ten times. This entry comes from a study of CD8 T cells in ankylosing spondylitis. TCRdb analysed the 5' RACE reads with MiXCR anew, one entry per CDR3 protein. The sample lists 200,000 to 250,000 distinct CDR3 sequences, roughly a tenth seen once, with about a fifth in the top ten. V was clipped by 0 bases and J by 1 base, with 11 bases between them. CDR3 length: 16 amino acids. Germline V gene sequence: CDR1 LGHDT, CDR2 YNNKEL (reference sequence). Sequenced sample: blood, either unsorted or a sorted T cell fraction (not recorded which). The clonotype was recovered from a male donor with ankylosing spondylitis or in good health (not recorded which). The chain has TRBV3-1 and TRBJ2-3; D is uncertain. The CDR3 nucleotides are TGTGCCAGCAGCCAAGATTTTGGGGTAGGCACAGATACGCAGTATTTT. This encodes CASSQDFGVGTDTQYF.